These T cell receptor beta chains were read from a single sample in a study of blood T cell repertoires in COVID-19. Assay: immunoSEQ multiplex PCR; the TCRdb copy retains only in-frame clones and omits some. The data contain fewer than 350,000 clones, around 88% of them singletons. The specimen sequenced was peripheral blood. These receptors were collected from a woman aged 25 to 39 who had recovered from COVID-19. Both conserved end residues are part of each CDR3. A D gene is named only where the DNA matches it firmly. Only part of the rows carry a size: once, few, many, or a class if the clone is expanded.

V	size	J	D	DNA	CDR3
TRBV6-5	.	TRBJ2-1	.	TGTGCCAGCGAAACAGGGAGCTCCTACAATGAGCAGTTCTTC	CASETGSSYNEQFF
TRBV4-1	few	TRBJ1-4	.	TGCGCCAGCAGGGAAACGGAGAACACTGAAAAACTGTTTTTT	CASRETENTEKLFF
TRBV7-2	few	TRBJ2-1	TRBD1	TGTGCCAGCGGCGGACAGGGAGCTTTTCGAGCGCAGTTCTTC	CASGGQGAFRAQFF
TRBV27	few	TRBJ1-1	.	TGTGCCAGCAGTATTACTCGGGACACTGAAGCTTTCTTT	CASSITRDTEAFF
TRBV19	.	TRBJ1-1	TRBD1	TGTGCCAGTAGAAACAGGGGTGTCACTGAAGCTTTCTTT	CASRNRGVTEAFF
TRBV6-6	.	TRBJ2-1	.	TGTGCCAGCGCTGTAGGGGCTCAATACAATGAGCAGTTCTTC	CASAVGAQYNEQFF
TRBV5-1	.	TRBJ1-1	.	TGCGCCAGCAGGCTGGCCCCGGGGAACACTGAAGCTTTCTTT	CASRLAPGNTEAFF
TRBV5-4	.	TRBJ2-4	TRBD1	TGTGCCAGCAGCCAGGGGACAGGGGGAAGGACCAAAAACATTCAGTACTTC	CASSQGTGGRTKNIQYF
TRBV5-4	few	TRBJ2-2	TRBD2	TGTGCCAGCAGGACTAGCGGTAACACCGGGGAGCTGTTTTTT	CASRTSGNTGELFF
TRBV25-1	few	TRBJ2-7	.	TGTGCCAGCAGCACCGCGGGCCCCAACGAGCAGTACTTC	CASSTAGPNEQYF
TRBV7-9	.	TRBJ1-1	.	TGTGCCAGCAGCACCACGTTTAGCCCCACTGAAGCTTTCTTT	CASSTTFSPTEAFF
TRBV11-2	.	TRBJ2-7	.	TGTGCCAGCAGCATCTGGGGTGCGGGCGAGCAGTACTTC	CASSIWGAGEQYF
TRBV10-1	.	TRBJ2-2	.	TGCGCCAGCGGAGCCAGGGTATCTGGGGAGCTGTTTTTT	CASGARVSGELFF
TRBV5-6	once	TRBJ1-5	.	TGTGCCAGCAGCTTGAGCTGGGGCGGAAGAAGCAATCAGCCCCAGCATTTT	CASSLSWGGRSNQPQHF
TRBV11-3	.	TRBJ1-1	.	TGTGCCAGCTCCAAAGACAGAAACACTGAAGCTTTCTTT	CASSKDRNTEAFF
TRBV6-6	.	TRBJ2-3	.	TGTGCCAGCAGTTACTCGACGAGGACAGATACGCAGTATTTT	CASSYSTRTDTQYF
TRBV2	once	TRBJ1-2	.	TGTGCCAGCAGTGAAGCGCGGTGGGGGCTCGCCTCCGGCTACACCTTC	CASSEARWGLASGYTF
TRBV4-2	.	TRBJ2-3	TRBD2	TGTGCCAGCAGCCAACCCCAGGGAAGCGGGGTGCAAGATACGCAGTATTTT	CASSQPQGSGVQDTQYF
TRBV5-1	.	TRBJ2-7	.	TGCGCCAGCAGTTTACAGGGACACGAGCAGTACTTC	CASSLQGHEQYF
TRBV5-6	.	TRBJ1-5	.	TGTGCCAGCAGCTCAGCCGGAGCAAACAATCAGCCCCAGCATTTT	CASSSAGANNQPQHF
TRBV25-1	.	TRBJ2-5	TRBD2	TGTGCCATCGGGGGGGAGGGCCAAGAGACCCAGTACTTC	CAIGGEGQETQYF
TRBV23-1	.	TRBJ1-1	TRBD1	TGCGCCAGCAGTCAACCCCGGGACAGGGGAAAGGCTTTCTTT	CASSQPRDRGKAFF
TRBV10-2	.	TRBJ1-5	TRBD1	TGCGCCAGCAGTGGGACAGGGGGTAATCAGCCCCAGCATTTT	CASSGTGGNQPQHF
TRBV6-5	.	TRBJ2-2	.	TGTGCCAGCAGTTACGGCTCGGGAACCGGGGAGCTGTTTTTT	CASSYGSGTGELFF
TRBV28	.	TRBJ2-1	TRBD2	TGTGCCAGCAGTCCCGGGACTAGCGGTTACAATGAGCAGTTCTTC	CASSPGTSGYNEQFF
TRBV7-9	.	TRBJ1-2	TRBD1	TGTGCCAGCAGCTGGGACAGGGGCCATCATAGAGATGGCTACACCTTC	CASSWDRGHHRDGYTF
TRBV7-8	.	TRBJ1-5	TRBD1	TGTGCCAGCAGCCCGGACAGGGCGAATCAGCCCCAGCATTTT	CASSPDRANQPQHF
TRBV5-1	.	TRBJ2-5	.	TGCGCCAGCAGCTCCTTCCAGACACCTATGTACCAAGAGACCCAGTACTTC	CASSSFQTPMYQETQYF
TRBV5-4	.	TRBJ2-7	TRBD1	TGTGCCAGCACTACCGGACAGGACCCCTACGAGCAGTACTTC	CASTTGQDPYEQYF
TRBV27	.	TRBJ2-1	.	TGTGCCAGCAGTTGGCAGGGCGGATCTGGCAATGAGCAGTTCTTC	CASSWQGGSGNEQFF
TRBV6-4	.	TRBJ1-2	TRBD1	TGTGCCAGCAGACTGGACAGGGGAGACTATGGCTACACCTTC	CASRLDRGDYGYTF
TRBV28	.	TRBJ1-4	.	TGTGCCAGCGTCGGGACAAGTATGAAAAAACTGTTTTTT	CASVGTSMKKLFF
TRBV3-1/TRBV3-2	.	TRBJ1-4	.	TGTGCCAGCAGCCAGGGGCATCAAAAACTGTTTTTT	CASSQGHQKLFF
TRBV23-1	.	TRBJ2-6	.	TGCGCCAGCACCCCGACCCAGTCCGGACACTCTGGGGCCAACGTCCTGACTTTC	CASTPTQSGHSGANVLTF
TRBV6-6	.	TRBJ1-4	.	TGTGCCACATTCCCCGCCGCAGGGGCAACTAATGAAAAACTGTTTTTT	CATFPAAGATNEKLFF
TRBV5-1	.	TRBJ1-2	.	TGCGCCAGCAGCGCCCTGGGGAGTGAGGGCTATGGCTACACCTTC	CASSALGSEGYGYTF
TRBV7-9	few	TRBJ2-7	.	TGTGCCAGCAGCGATGGGGGCGGACCGCTTGGACCCTACGAGCAGTACTTC	CASSDGGGPLGPYEQYF
TRBV28	.	TRBJ1-5	TRBD1	TGTGCCAGCAGTACCAGGGGGTACGGCAATCAGCCCCAGCATTTT	CASSTRGYGNQPQHF
TRBV9	.	TRBJ2-2	TRBD2	TGTGCCAGCAGCGCTCCAATAGCGGGAGCTGCGAACACCGGGGAGCTGTTTTTT	CASSAPIAGAANTGELFF
TRBV6-4	medium-sized	TRBJ2-1	TRBD2	TGTGCCAGCAGTGACTCACCCGCTAGCGGCAATGAGCAGTTCTTC	CASSDSPASGNEQFF
TRBV3-1/TRBV3-2	.	TRBJ1-2	TRBD1	TGTGCCAGCAGCCCCACAGGGGGCGTTTCAAATGGCTACACCTTC	CASSPTGGVSNGYTF
TRBV4-1	once	TRBJ1-6	.	TGCGCCAGCAGCCAGCCGACAGGCCGGGGTTCACCCCTCCACTTT	CASSQPTGRGSPLHF
TRBV5-4	.	TRBJ2-7	.	TGTGCCAGCAGTAGGGGTGGGTCAGTAACTTCTTACGAGCAGTACTTC	CASSRGGSVTSYEQYF
TRBV5-4	.	TRBJ2-5	TRBD2	TGTGCCAGCAGCTTGGGGGGCGGACTAGCGGGTTGGAGGGAGACCCAGTACTTC	CASSLGGGLAGWRETQYF
TRBV7-9	.	TRBJ2-1	TRBD2	TGTGCCAGCAGCCTACGGACTAGCGCTGACAGCTCCTACAATGAGCAGTTCTTC	CASSLRTSADSSYNEQFF
TRBV28	.	TRBJ2-3	.	TGTGCCAGCAGTACCGCTTTTGTGGAGAGCACAGATACGCAGTATTTT	CASSTAFVESTDTQYF